The 12 T cell receptor beta chains presented below share a single source sample, sequenced in a study of T cells in Graves' hyperthyroidism and ophthalmopathy. TCR beta CDR3 regions were amplified from RNA transcripts. During a first-round RT-PCR of the TCR CDR3, the HTBI primer set was used. TCRdb re-analysed the multiplex PCR reads in MiXCR, keeping a single row per CDR3 protein. The sample includes 550,000 to 850,000 distinct CDR3 sequences, approximately 19% of them seen just once. The sample taken for sequencing was blood. These receptors were collected from a woman aged 45 to 65 with Graves' hyperthyroidism that later progressed to Graves' ophthalmopathy.

This clonotype was recorded many times. Here the CDR3 reads CASSLEGDRVGEQYF. The CDR3 DNA reads TGTGCCAGCAGCTTAGAAGGGGACAGGGTTGGCGAGCAGTACTTC. The chain joins TRBV7-6 to TRBJ2-7, with TRBD1 matching over 9 bases. The CDR3 length is 15 residues. CDR1 is SGHVS and CDR2 is FNYEAQ in the germline V gene. V shed 1 base and J 6 bases; nucleotides not matched to a gene: 7.

The chain combines TRBV29-1 with TRBJ2-3; D might be TRBD2 (7 bases). The CDR3 sequence is 15 residues long. V was cut by 2 bases and J by 4 bases, with 16 bases left in between. Germline CDR1 reads SQVTM; CDR2 reads ANQGSEA. This CDR3 is CSVERGGAVPDTQYF. As DNA, the CDR3 is TGCAGCGTTGAACGTGGGGGGGCCGTCCCAGATACGCAGTATTTT.

The rearrangement links TRBV6-1 to TRBJ1-2; no reliable D call. Trimming took 0 bases from V and 2 from J, leaving 7 bases between them. The CDR3 consists of 14 residues. Germline lookup yields CDR1 MNHNS and CDR2 SASEGT. CDR3: CASSEALGNYGYTF. The CDR3 DNA reads TGTGCCAGCAGTGAAGCCCTCGGGAACTATGGCTACACCTTC.

The chain couples TRBV5-6 to TRBJ1-5; TRBD1 aligns across 7 bases. With 3 bases clipped from V and 4 bases from J, the junction kept 7 bases outside the gene matches. The CDR3 loop spans 15 amino acids. The germline V gene encodes CDR1 SGHDT and CDR2 YYEEEE. CDR3 nucleotide sequence: TGTGCCAGCAGCTATGCCGGGACAGAAAATCAGCCCCAGCATTTT. It encodes CASSYAGTENQPQHF.

This clonotype has only a few counts. The chain recombines TRBV6-1 with TRBJ1-4, with 12 bases matching TRBD1. Germline trimming cut 6 bases from V and 3 bases from J; bases unmatched to any gene: 5. This CDR3 has 16 amino acids. Germline CDR1 is MNHNS and CDR2 is SASEGT. The CDR3 DNA reads as TGTGCCAGCAGCACGGGACAGGGGGCGTCTAATGAAAAACTGTTTTTT. The encoded protein is CASSTGQGASNEKLFF.

The chain couples TRBV25-1 to TRBJ2-1; 7 nucleotides agree with TRBD2. Trimming took 0 bases from V and 12 from J; bases not matched to a gene: 11. In germline, CDR1 is MGHDK, CDR2 SYGVNS. The length of the CDR3 is 15 residues. The CDR3 sequence is CASSEYGGTAIPQFF. CDR3 sequence (DNA): TGTGCCAGCAGTGAATACGGGGGGACGGCGATTCCGCAGTTCTTC.

Many counts were recorded for this clonotype. V usage is TRBV13 and J usage is TRBJ2-2; tentative D call: TRBD1 (6 bases). Between the trimmed V and J ends, which lost 1 base and 8 bases, there was a span of 11 bases. From germline, CDR1 is PRHDT and CDR2 FYEKMQ (reference sequence). The CDR3 covers 14 residues. The CDR3 DNA sequence: TGTGCCAGCAGCTTAGCAGGGGCGGCAGGGGAGCTGTTTTTT. Encoded protein: CASSLAGAAGELFF.

This clonotype was seen a handful of times. The genes are TRBV12-3 or TRBV12-4 and TRBJ2-7, with D unclear. The V and J ends lost 3 bases and 3 bases respectively, with 9 bases between them. The CDR3 is 13 residues long. The CDR3 loop is CASSFTVRYEQYF. CDR3 nucleotides: TGTGCCAGCAGTTTTACAGTTCGCTACGAGCAGTACTTC.

This clonotype has a handful of counts. V usage is TRBV27 and J usage is TRBJ2-2; 10 bases map to TRBD2. The V gene end was trimmed by 2 bases and the J gene end by 7 bases; junction bases not matched to a gene: 1. Germline V gene lookup returns CDR1 MNHEY and CDR2 SMNVEV (reference sequence). CDR3 length: 14 residues. The CDR3 DNA is TGTGCCAGCAGTTTAGTAGCGGGGGGCGGGGAGCTGTTTTTT. Translating gives CASSLVAGGGELFF.

This clonotype has at least ten counts. V usage is TRBV20-1 and J usage is TRBJ1-5, with TRBD1 matching over 8 bases. Germline values: CDR1 DFQATT, CDR2 SNEGSKA (reference sequence). The V segment lost 6 bases and the J segment 2 bases; nucleotides outside the gene matches: 9. There are 15 residues in the CDR3. CDR3 protein: CSAMTGVQGNQPQHF. The CDR3 DNA is TGCAGTGCAATGACAGGGGTACAGGGCAATCAGCCCCAGCATTTT.

The V and J genes are TRBV7-6 and TRBJ2-1; tentatively, D is TRBD1 (5 bases). Germline lookup yields CDR1 SGHVS and CDR2 FNYEAQ. V lost 4 bases, J lost 0 bases, and 10 bases lay in between. This CDR3 is built from 15 residues. In DNA, the CDR3 is TGTGCCAGCAGCTCGACAGTGATCTCCTACAATGAGCAGTTCTTC. It translates to CASSSTVISYNEQFF.

The V and J genes are TRBV20-1 and TRBJ1-2, with 8 bases lining up with TRBD1. The length of the CDR3 is 14 residues. V gave up 6 bases and J gave up 3 bases; unmatched junction bases: 9. Germline V gene lookup returns CDR1 DFQATT and CDR2 SNEGSKA (reference sequence). The CDR3: CSADAGGFDYGYTF. DNA of the CDR3: TGCAGTGCAGACGCAGGGGGCTTTGACTATGGCTACACCTTC.